Sequencing of this T cell receptor beta chain was carried out in a study of blood T cell repertoires in COVID-19 (TCRdb year 2020). Describing the broader study: Samples covering the acute and convalescent phases of COVID-19 were provided by collaborators in the United States, Italy and Spain. The prospective study material was composed of cDNA or gDNA derived from T cells, B-cell-depleted T cells, or PBMCs. Subjects who had been exposed to COVID-19, were actively infected with it, or had recovered from it provided the deeply sampled blood TCRbeta repertoires that made up the dataset. A freely available public database, intended as a resource for researchers studying the immune response to SARS-CoV-2, is where the repertoires were released. Samples came from the ongoing ImmuneRACE study (first 160 participants) plus 1,254 subjects from 6 global collaborators. The sample metadata nearly always contained a de-identified subject ID, COVID-19 status, age in years and sex. Where available, HLA class I and class II types were taken from metadata supplied by the sample provider and were not determined by assay-based typing. Points the paper makes about the study in general: Clinical and demographic metadata were provided uncurated, with the amount varying by source and participant.

Comment on this clone: The clone's antigen remains unknown. No per-base quality is available; no much larger clone lies one base away.

The CDR3 runs 16 amino acids, cysteine and phenylalanine included. Only the CDR3 portion is preserved as DNA: 48 bases, with reading frame beginning at the first base. Taken from the germline V gene (reference sequence), the CDR1 and CDR2 loops are MNHNY and SVGAGI. Ends trimmed: V by 2 bases, J by 1 base; bases unmatched to a gene: 1. The immunoSEQ Assay, a bias-controlled multiplex PCR, was used to amplify TCRbeta CDR3 regions from genomic DNA. In the source study's methods: The number of nucleated cells in each sample was estimated by amplification of reference gene primers within the assay. To quantify the absolute abundance of each unique TCRbeta CDR3 rearrangement, sequence reads were collapsed and filtered. For each sample, productive Simpson clonality was calculated as the square root of Simpson's diversity index across productive rearrangements. TCRdb took over this immuneACCESS table, retaining in-frame rearrangements with V and J assigned. Such tables are incomplete; in checked studies, under half of the missing clones stem from an unresolved V gene, and the remainder is unexplained. That table supplies the V and J calls and clone size; D and trimming were determined from the DNA. The sample table shows about 76,000 clones, and 70% to 90% are seen once. Of the sample, approximately 9.9% falls within the top ten clones.

One collaborating source in Seattle enrolled patients during active infection and followed them longitudinally through the course of disease. The collaborating institutions used their own protocols to collect whole blood in K2EDTA tubes. Collaborator samples were shipped for TCRbeta analysis as frozen whole blood, isolated PBMCs, or DNA extracted from either sample type. The V and J genes are TRBV6-6 and TRBJ2-3; 12 nucleotides in the junction match TRBD2. This receptor was identified in a man aged 55 to 69 with COVID-19, enrolled during active disease. The sequencing input was peripheral blood. Read as DNA, the sequence is TGTGCCAGCAGTTACGGACTAGCGGGGCGCACAGATACGCAGTATTTT. It codes for CASSYGLAGRTDTQYF.